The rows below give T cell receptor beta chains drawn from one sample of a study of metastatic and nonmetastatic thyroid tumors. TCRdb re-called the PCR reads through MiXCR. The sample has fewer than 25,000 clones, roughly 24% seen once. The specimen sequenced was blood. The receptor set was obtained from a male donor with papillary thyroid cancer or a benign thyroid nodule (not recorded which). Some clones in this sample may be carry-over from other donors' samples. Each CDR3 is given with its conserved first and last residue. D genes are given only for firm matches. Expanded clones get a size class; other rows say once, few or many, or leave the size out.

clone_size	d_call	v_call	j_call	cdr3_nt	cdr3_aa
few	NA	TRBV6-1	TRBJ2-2	TGTGCCAGCAGCCGATGGACAGACGTCGCCGTGGAGCTGTATTTT	CASSRWTDVAVELYF
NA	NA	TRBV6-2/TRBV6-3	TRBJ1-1	TGTGCCAGCAGCCTCAAGGATAACACTGAAGCTTTCTTT	CASSLKDNTEAFF
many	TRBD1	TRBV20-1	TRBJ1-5	TGCAGTGCTAGAGATTTTGGACAGGGAGGAAAAGATAGCAATCAGCCCCAGCATTTT	CSARDFGQGGKDSNQPQHF
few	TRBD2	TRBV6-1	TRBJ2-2	TGTGCCAGCAGTGACCTAGCGGGTATGAACACCGGGGAGCTGTTTTTT	CASSDLAGMNTGELFF
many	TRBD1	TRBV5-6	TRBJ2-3	TGTGCCAGCAGCTTGCTGACAGGGGAGGTTTCAGATACGCAGTATTTT	CASSLLTGEVSDTQYF
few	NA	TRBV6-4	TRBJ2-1	TGTGCCGGCAGTGACTCTGGAGGGAGTGTAGTCAATGAGCAGTTCTTC	CAGSDSGGSVVNEQFF
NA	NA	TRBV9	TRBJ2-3	TGTGCCAGCAGCTTACTTGGCGGGGGCACAGATACGCAGTATTTT	CASSLLGGGTDTQYF
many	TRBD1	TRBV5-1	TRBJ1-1	TGCGCCAGCAGGGACGGGACAGGGGGTTACACTGAAGCTTTCTTT	CASRDGTGGYTEAFF
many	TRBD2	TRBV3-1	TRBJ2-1	TGTGCCAGCAGCCCGGGACTAGCGGGAAGGAGCTCCTACAATGAGCAGTTCTTC	CASSPGLAGRSSYNEQFF
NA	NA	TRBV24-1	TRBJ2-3	TGTGCCACCAGTGATTTGGGGGGAGATGGGGGAGATACTCAGTATTTT	CATSDLGGDGGDTQYF
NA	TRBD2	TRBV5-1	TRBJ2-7	TGCGCCAGCAGCGCCCAAAACCAGGGGTCTACTAGCGGGAGGGCGCGTGAGCAGTACTTC	CASSAQNQGSTSGRAREQYF
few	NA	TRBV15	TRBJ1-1	TGTGCCACCAGCAGAGATACAGGCACTGAAGCTTTCTTT	CATSRDTGTEAFF
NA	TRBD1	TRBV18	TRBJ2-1	TGTGCCAGCTCACCGTGGGGGACAGGGGACGAGCAGTTCTTC	CASSPWGTGDEQFF
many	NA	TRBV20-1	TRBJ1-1	TGCAGTGCCCCTCAACCCCTCGGTGGGAACACTGAAGCTTTCTTT	CSAPQPLGGNTEAFF
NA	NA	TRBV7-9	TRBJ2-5	TGTGCCAGCAGCTCCCCGGGTGCCGGCCAAGAGACCCAGTACTTC	CASSSPGAGQETQYF
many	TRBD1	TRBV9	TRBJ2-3	TGTGCCAGCAGCCACAGGGGTGGAACAGATACGCAGTATTTT	CASSHRGGTDTQYF
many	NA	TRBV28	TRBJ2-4	TGTGCCAGCAGTTTATCAGGGGCAGCCAAAAACATTCAGTACTTC	CASSLSGAAKNIQYF
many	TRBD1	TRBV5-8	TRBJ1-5	TGTGCCAGCAGCCTAGGGGACAGGGTAGGTAATCAGCCCCAGCATTTT	CASSLGDRVGNQPQHF
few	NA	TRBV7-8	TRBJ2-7	TGTGCCAGCAGCTTAGGTTCGGGGGCGGTAGCGGCCTCCTACGAGCAGTACTTC	CASSLGSGAVAASYEQYF
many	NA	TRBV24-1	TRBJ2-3	TGTGCCACCAGTGACCTGGGGAATTCTAGCACAGATACGCAGTATTTT	CATSDLGNSSTDTQYF
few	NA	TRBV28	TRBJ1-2	TGTGCCAGCAGACACAGTGCGGATGCCAGCTATGGCTACACCTTC	CASRHSADASYGYTF
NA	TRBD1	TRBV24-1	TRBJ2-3	TGTGCCGCCAGTGATTTGCAGGGACAGGGTAGTACAGATACGCAGTATTTT	CAASDLQGQGSTDTQYF
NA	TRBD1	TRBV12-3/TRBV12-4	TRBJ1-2	TGTGCCAGCAGTCTCGGGACAGGGAGAACGGATGGCTACACCTTC	CASSLGTGRTDGYTF
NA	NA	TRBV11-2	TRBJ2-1	TGTGCCAGCAGCCTTCGTGGTAGCGGCTCCTACAATGAGCAGTTCTTC	CASSLRGSGSYNEQFF
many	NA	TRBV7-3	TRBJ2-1	TGTGCCAGCAGCCTTGGAGGCGATGACAATGAGCAGTTCTTC	CASSLGGDDNEQFF
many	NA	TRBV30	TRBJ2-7	TGTGCCTGGAGTGTACAACTAGCCTACGAGCAGTACTTC	CAWSVQLAYEQYF
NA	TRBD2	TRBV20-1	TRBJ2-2	TGCAGTGCTAGAGATCGAGAGCTAGCGGGAGCCGGGGAGCTGTTTTTT	CSARDRELAGAGELFF